This TCR beta chain was sequenced for a study of blood T cell repertoires in COVID-19. At the level of the study: The United States, Italy and Spain supplied acute and convalescent COVID-19 samples. Sample material is recorded as cDNA or gDNA derived from T cells, B-cell-depleted T cells, or PBMCs.

CDR1 and CDR2 (germline): KGHSH, LQKENI. Trimming pared 2 bases from V and 6 bases from J, leaving 10 bases between. The CDR3 has 13 residues. Authors' analysis steps: Amplification of reference gene primers provided the estimated nucleated cell counts. Using immunoSEQ multiplex PCR, the repertoire was profiled, and TCRdb retains in-frame clones only, with some absent. V and J calls and clone size are as listed in that table; D and trimming were resolved from the DNA. Counted here are roughly 69,000 clones, 65% to 85% occurring once; the ten biggest clones make up 9.8%. Sequencing was carried out using peripheral blood. The chain couples TRBV18 to TRBJ1-2; D call uncertain. The source is a woman aged 45 to 65 with acute or convalescent COVID-19. CDR3 coding DNA: TGTGCCAGCTCACCATTATCTACTGATGGCTACACCTTC. Translated, it gives CASSPLSTDGYTF.